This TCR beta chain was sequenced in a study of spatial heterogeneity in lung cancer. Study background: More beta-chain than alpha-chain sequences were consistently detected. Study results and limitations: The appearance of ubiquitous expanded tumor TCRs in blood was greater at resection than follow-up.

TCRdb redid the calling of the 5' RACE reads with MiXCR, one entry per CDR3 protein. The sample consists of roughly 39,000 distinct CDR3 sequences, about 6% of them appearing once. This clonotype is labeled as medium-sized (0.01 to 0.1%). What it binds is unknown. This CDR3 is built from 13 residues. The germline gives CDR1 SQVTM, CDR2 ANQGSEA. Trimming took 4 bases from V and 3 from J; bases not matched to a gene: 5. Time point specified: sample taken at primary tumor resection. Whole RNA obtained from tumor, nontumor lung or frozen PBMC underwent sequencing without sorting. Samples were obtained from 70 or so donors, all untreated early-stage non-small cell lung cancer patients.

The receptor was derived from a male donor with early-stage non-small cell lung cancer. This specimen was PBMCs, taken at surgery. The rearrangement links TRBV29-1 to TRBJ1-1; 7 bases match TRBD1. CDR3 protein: CSVGDRADTEAFF. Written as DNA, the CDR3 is TGCAGCGTTGGAGACAGGGCTGACACTGAAGCTTTCTTT.